The clone carrying this TCR beta chain was seen a handful of times. The data were taken from a study of neoadjuvant anti-PD-1 for oral cavity cancer. The wider study: Most patients had three to four biweekly doses of 3 mg/kg nivolumab before resection. Non-progressing patients received a fourth nivolumab dose near day 43, then surgery on days 50-56.

Data came from immunoSEQ multiplex PCR; TCRdb stores just in-frame clones and leaves some out. The repertoire includes around 60,000 clones, 65% to 80% of them detected once, and 2.6% sits in the top ten. After removal of 6 bases from V and 4 bases from J, the junction contained 6 bases not matched to a gene. The CDR3 covers 15 residues. Germline V gene lookup returns CDR1 KGHSH and CDR2 LQKENI. Cohort: HPV-negative, locally advanced oral cavity squamous cell carcinoma patients. The sequenced sample was PBMCs, obtained before nivolumab (anti-PD-1) treatment. The chain carries TRBV18 and TRBJ1-5; 10 nucleotides agree with TRBD1. The receptor's source is a person aged 40 to 85 with oral cavity squamous cell carcinoma. This chain's CDR3 is CASSPRDRGNQPQHF. The CDR3 DNA sequence: TGTGCCAGCTCGCCCCGGGACAGGGGAAATCAGCCCCAGCATTTT.